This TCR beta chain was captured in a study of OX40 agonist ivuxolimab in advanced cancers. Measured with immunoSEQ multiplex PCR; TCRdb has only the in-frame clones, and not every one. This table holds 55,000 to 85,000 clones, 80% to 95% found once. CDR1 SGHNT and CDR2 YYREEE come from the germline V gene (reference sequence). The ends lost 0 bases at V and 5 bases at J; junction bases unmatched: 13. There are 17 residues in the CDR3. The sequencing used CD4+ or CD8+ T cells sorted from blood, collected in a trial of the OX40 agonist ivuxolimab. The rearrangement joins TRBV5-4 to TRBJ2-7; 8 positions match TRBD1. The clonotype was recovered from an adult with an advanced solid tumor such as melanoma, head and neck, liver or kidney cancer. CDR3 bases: TGTGCCAGCAGCTTGGATACCCTTATGGACAGGGTCCACGAGCAGTACTTC. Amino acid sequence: CASSLDTLMDRVHEQYF.